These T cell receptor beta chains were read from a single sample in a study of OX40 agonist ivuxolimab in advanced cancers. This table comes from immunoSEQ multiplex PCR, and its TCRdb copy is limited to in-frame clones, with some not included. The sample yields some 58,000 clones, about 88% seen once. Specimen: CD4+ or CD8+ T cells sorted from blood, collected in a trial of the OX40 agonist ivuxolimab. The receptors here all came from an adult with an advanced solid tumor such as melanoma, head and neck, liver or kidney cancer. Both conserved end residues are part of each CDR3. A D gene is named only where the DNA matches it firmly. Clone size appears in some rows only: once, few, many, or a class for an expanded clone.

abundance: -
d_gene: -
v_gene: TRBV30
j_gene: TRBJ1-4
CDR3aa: CAWRRAWELFF
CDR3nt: TGTGCCTGGAGACGGGCCTGGGAACTGTTTTTT

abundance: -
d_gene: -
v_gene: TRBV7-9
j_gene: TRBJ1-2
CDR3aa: CASSPGGPNNYGYTF
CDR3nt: TGTGCCAGCAGCCCCGGGGGGCCTAATAACTATGGCTACACCTTC

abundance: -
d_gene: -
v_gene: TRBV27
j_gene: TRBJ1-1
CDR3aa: CASSLSTGNTEAFF
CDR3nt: TGTGCCAGCAGTTTATCGACAGGGAACACTGAAGCTTTCTTT

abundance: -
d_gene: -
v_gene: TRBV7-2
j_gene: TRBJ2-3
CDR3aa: CASSLGQITDTQYF
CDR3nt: TGTGCCAGCAGCCTCGGACAGATCACAGATACGCAGTATTTT

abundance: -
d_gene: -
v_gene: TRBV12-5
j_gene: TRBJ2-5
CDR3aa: CASGLVLPGAEETQYF
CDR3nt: TGTGCTAGTGGTTTGGTACTCCCAGGGGCTGAGGAGACCCAGTACTTC

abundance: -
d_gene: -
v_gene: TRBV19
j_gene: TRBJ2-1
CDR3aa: CASSDVGQRASYNEQFF
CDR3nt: TGTGCCAGTAGTGATGTCGGGCAGCGGGCGTCCTACAATGAGCAGTTCTTC

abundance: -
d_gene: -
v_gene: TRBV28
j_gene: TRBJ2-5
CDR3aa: CASSLFRRTQETQYF
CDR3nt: TGTGCCAGCAGTTTGTTCAGGCGGACCCAAGAGACCCAGTACTTC

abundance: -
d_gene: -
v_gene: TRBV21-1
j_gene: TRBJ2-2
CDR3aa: CASSKAITSGRVSGELFF
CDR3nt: TGTGCCAGCAGCAAAGCTATAACTAGCGGGAGGGTTTCCGGGGAGCTGTTTTTT

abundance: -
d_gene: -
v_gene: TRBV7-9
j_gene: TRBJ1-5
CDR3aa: CASTLVRTQHF
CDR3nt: TGTGCCAGCACCCTCGTCCGTACCCAGCATTTT

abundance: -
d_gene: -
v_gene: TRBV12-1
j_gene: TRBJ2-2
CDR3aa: CASSFPGELFF
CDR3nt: TGTGCCAGCAGCTTTCCCGGGGAGCTGTTTTTT

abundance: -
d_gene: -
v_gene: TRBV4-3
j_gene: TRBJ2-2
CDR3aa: CASSPKFMNTGELFF
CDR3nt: TGCGCCAGCAGCCCCAAGTTTATGAACACCGGGGAGCTGTTTTTT

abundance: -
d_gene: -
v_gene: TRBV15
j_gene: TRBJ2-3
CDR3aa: CATSLFRGYFTDTQYF
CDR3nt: TGTGCCACCAGCCTTTTCAGGGGCTATTTCACAGATACGCAGTATTTT

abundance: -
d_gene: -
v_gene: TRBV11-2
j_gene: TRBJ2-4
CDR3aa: CASSGRVAKNIQYF
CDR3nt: TGTGCCAGCAGCGGCAGGGTGGCCAAAAACATTCAGTACTTC

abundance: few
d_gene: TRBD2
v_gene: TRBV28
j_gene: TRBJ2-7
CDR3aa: CASSFDPGGEENTDYEQYF
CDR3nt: TGTGCCAGCAGTTTCGATCCGGGAGGGGAGGAAAATACCGACTACGAGCAGTACTTC

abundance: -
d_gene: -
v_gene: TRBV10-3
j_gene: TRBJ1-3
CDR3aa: CATRRDDSGNTIYF
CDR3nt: TGTGCCACCCGGCGAGACGACTCTGGAAACACCATATATTTT

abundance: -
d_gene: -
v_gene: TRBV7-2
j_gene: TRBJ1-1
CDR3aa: CASSVSGEDTEAFF
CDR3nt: TGTGCCAGCAGCGTATCAGGGGAGGACACTGAAGCTTTCTTT

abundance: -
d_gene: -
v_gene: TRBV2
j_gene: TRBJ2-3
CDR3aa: CASSDRALSTDTQYF
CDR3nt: TGTGCCAGCAGTGATAGAGCCCTTAGCACAGATACGCAGTATTTT

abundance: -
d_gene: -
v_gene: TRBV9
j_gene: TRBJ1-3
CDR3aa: CASSVDWAGRNTIYF
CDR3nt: TGTGCCAGCAGCGTAGACTGGGCAGGGAGGAACACCATATATTTT

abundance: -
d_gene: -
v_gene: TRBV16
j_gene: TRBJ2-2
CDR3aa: CASSQSGRTNTGELFF
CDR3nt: TGTGCCAGCAGCCAATCGGGCAGGACGAACACCGGGGAGCTGTTTTTT

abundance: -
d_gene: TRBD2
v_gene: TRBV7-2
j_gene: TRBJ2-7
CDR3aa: CASSIRAGTSEQYF
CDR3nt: TGTGCCAGCAGCATTAGAGCCGGGACTAGCGAGCAGTACTTC

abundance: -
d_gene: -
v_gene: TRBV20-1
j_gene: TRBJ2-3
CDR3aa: CSAGTDTQYF
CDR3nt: TGCAGTGCGGGCACAGATACGCAGTATTTT

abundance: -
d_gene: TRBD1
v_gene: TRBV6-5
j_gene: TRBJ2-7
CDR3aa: CASSYRVDRAYEQYF
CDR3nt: TGTGCCAGCAGTTACAGAGTGGACAGGGCCTACGAGCAGTACTTC

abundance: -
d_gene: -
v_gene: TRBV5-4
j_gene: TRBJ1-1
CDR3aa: CASSLAGGGKTEAFF
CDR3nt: TGTGCCAGCAGCTTGGCCGGGGGGGGGAAGACTGAAGCTTTCTTT

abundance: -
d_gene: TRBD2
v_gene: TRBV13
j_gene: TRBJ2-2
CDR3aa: CASSLSSGRAQTGELFF
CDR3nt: TGTGCCAGCAGCTTAAGCAGCGGGAGGGCCCAGACCGGGGAGCTGTTTTTT

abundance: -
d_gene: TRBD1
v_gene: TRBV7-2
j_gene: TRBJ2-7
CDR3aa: CASNDRGANEQYF
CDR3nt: TGTGCCAGCAACGACAGGGGGGCGAACGAGCAGTACTTC

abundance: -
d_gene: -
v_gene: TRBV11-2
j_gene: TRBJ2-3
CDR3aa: CASSLVWRGPDTQYF
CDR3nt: TGTGCCAGCAGCTTAGTTTGGCGGGGCCCAGATACGCAGTATTTT

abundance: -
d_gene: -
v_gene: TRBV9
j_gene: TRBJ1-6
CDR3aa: CASSPYNSPLHF
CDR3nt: TGTGCCAGCAGCCCCTATAATTCACCCCTCCACTTT

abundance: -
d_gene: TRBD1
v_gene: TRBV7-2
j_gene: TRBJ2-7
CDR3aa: CASSYRQGYEQYF
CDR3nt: TGTGCCAGCAGCTACCGACAGGGCTACGAGCAGTACTTC

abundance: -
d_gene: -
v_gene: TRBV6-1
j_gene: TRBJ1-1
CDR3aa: CASRLMSGLNTEAFF
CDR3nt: TGTGCCAGCAGACTAATGAGCGGGTTGAACACTGAAGCTTTCTTT

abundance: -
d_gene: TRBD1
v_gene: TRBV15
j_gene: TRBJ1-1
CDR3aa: CATSRVIGQGTPEAFF
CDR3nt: TGTGCCACCAGCAGAGTTATAGGACAGGGAACGCCTGAAGCTTTCTTT

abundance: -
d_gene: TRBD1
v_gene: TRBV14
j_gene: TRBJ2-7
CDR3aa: CASRPPRQGSYEQYF
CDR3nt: TGTGCCAGCAGGCCCCCACGACAGGGATCCTACGAGCAGTACTTC

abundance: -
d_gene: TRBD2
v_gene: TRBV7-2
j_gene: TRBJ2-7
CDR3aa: CASSSRDKPGLAGTEQYF
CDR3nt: TGTGCCAGCAGCTCGAGGGATAAGCCGGGACTAGCGGGAACCGAGCAGTACTTC

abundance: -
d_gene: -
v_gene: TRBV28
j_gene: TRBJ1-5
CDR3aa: CASIVAFNQPQHF
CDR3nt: TGTGCCAGCATCGTAGCTTTTAATCAGCCCCAGCATTTT

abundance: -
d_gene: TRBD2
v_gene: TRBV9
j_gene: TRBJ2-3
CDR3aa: CASSVDPSGGTDTQYF
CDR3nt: TGTGCCAGCAGCGTAGACCCTAGCGGAGGCACAGATACGCAGTATTTT

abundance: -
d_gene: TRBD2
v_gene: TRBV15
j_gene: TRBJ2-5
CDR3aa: CATSLRAGAQETQYF
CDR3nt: TGTGCCACCAGCCTAAGAGCGGGAGCCCAAGAGACCCAGTACTTC

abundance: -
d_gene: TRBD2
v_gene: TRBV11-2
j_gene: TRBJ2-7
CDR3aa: CASSSYRERGEQYF
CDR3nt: TGTGCCAGCAGCTCCTACCGGGAGCGGGGCGAGCAGTACTTC

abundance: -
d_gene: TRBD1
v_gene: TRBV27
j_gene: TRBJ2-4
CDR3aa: CAGAPRTGGVTLAKNIQYF
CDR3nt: TGTGCCGGTGCCCCGAGAACAGGGGGTGTCACACTAGCCAAAAACATTCAGTACTTC

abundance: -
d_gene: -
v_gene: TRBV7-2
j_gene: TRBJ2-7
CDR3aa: CASSLGPLGLYEQYF
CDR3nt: TGTGCCAGCAGCTTAGGACCCCTGGGACTCTACGAGCAGTACTTC

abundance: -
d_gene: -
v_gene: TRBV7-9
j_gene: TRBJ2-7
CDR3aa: CASSISGNEQYF
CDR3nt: TGTGCCAGCAGCATCTCAGGGAACGAGCAGTACTTC

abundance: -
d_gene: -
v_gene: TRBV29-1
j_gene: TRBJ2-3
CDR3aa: CSVQGDTQYF
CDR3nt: TGCAGCGTACAGGGAGATACGCAGTATTTT

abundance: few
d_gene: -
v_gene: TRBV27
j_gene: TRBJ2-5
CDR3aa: CASSLGAPTATQYF
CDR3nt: TGTGCCAGCAGTTTAGGGGCCCCAACGGCGACCCAGTACTTC

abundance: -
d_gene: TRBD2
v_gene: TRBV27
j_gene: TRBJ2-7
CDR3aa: CASSNRLAGAIGGSYEQYF
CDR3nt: TGTGCCAGCAGTAATCGACTAGCGGGAGCTATCGGGGGCTCCTACGAGCAGTACTTC

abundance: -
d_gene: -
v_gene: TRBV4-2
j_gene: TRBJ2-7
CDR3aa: CASSQSDSTVGEQYF
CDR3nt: TGTGCCAGCAGCCAATCCGACTCGACCGTCGGCGAGCAGTACTTC

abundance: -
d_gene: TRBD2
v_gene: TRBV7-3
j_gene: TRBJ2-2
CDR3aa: CASRMTSGRPNTGELFF
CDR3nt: TGTGCCAGCAGGATGACTAGCGGGAGGCCGAACACCGGGGAGCTGTTTTTT

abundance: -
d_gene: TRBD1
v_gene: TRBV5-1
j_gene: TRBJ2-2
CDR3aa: CASSLDRGTGELFF
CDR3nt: TGCGCCAGCAGCTTGGACAGGGGGACCGGGGAGCTGTTTTTT

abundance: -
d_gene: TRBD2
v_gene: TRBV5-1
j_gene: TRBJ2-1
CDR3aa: CASSLPLGLAGRDEQFF
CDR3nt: TGCGCCAGCAGCTTACCCCTGGGACTAGCGGGGAGGGATGAGCAGTTCTTC

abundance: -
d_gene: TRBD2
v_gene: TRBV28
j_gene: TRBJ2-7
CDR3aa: CASSFRGDLRTSYEQYF
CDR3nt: TGTGCCAGCAGTTTCCGGGGGGACCTCCGGACTTCTTACGAGCAGTACTTC